The clone carrying this TCR beta chain is a singleton in its sample. 13 Jbeta primers and 60 Vbeta primers were used for the PCR. Measured with immunoSEQ multiplex PCR; TCRdb has only the in-frame clones, and not every one. This table holds more than 100,000 clones, over 60% found once. This entry is derived from a study of cytomegalovirus exposure and HLA in healthy donors. The germline V gene has CDR1 SGHVS and CDR2 FNYEAQ. CDR3 size: 15 residues. V dropped 5 bases and J dropped 2; count of bases not matched to a gene: 4. V is TRBV7-6 and J is TRBJ2-3, with 10 bases lining up with TRBD1. Sequencing input: PBMCs. This clonotype was obtained from a human donor in good health. CDR3 bases: TGTGCCAGCAGCCGGAGACAGGGGGCCACAGATACGCAGTATTTT. This encodes CASSRRQGATDTQYF.